These 6 T cell receptor beta chains share one sample of origin, sequenced in a study of regulatory T cells in long-lasting Graves disease (dated by TCRdb to the early 2020s). The sample's time point label, decoded: persistent/refractory GD, antithyroid drugs over 5 years with positive TRAb. RNA was extracted from PBMCs in TRIzol for both TCR sequencing and RNA sequencing. Library preparation employed multiplex PCR. The instrument given in TCRdb is Illumina HiSeq 4000. To build TCR beta libraries, CDR3 regions were amplified by Arm-PCR using iRepertoire HTBI primers. TCRdb itself trimmed the public reads at Q25 with fastp, ran MiXCR and retained productive beta chains. CDR3 protein sequences are deduplicated, and each keeps its most common genes and DNA. The sample table lists approximately 400,000 distinct CDR3 sequences, 23% of them with a count of one. Clones ranked in the top ten supply over 25% of the sample.

This specimen was peripheral blood mononuclear cells (PBMCs), taken when the disease was refractory, from a patient treated with antithyroid drugs. The source of these receptors is a female donor with Graves disease.

This sequence joins TRBV12-3 or TRBV12-4 and TRBJ2-2; D is uncertain. V was pared by 3 bases and J by 4 bases, with 3 bases between. This CDR3 has 12 amino acids. The CDR3 DNA reads as TGTGCCAGCAGTTTCGTCACCGGGGAGCTGTTTTTT. The encoded protein is CASSFVTGELFF.

The chain links TRBV28 to TRBJ2-1; possibly TRBD1 or TRBD2 for D (5 bases each). V lost 6 bases to trimming and J lost 2 bases, with 20 bases between them. The CDR3 covers 17 residues. The germline gives CDR1 MDHEN, CDR2 SYDVKM. CDR3 nucleotides: TGTGCCAGCAGCCCTCCCGGCAGGGTGGGACCCTACAATGAGCAGTTCTTC. This codes for CASSPPGRVGPYNEQFF.

In this sample, this clonotype turned up many times. This chain joins TRBV5-6 and TRBJ2-5, with D possibly matching TRBD1 (6 bases). Per the germline V gene, CDR1 is SGHDT and CDR2 is YYEEEE. This CDR3 region has 15 residues. Trimming took off 3 bases at V and 3 bases at J, with 15 bases between the two ends. The CDR3 DNA reads as TGTGCCAGCAGCTCAGCCGGGACAACGGAAGAGACCCAGTACTTC. It specifies CASSSAGTTEETQYF.

This clonotype was detected ten times or more. This chain links TRBV2 with TRBJ1-2; no definite D call. CDR1 is SNHLY, CDR2 FYNNEI, per germline. Trimming stripped 6 bases from V and 5 bases from J, with 7 bases between. The CDR3 spans 11 residues. The CDR3 nucleotides are TGTGCCAGCAGCGTACCTTATGGCTACACCTTC. Encoded protein: CASSVPYGYTF.

The chain combines TRBV7-9 with TRBJ2-2; tentatively, D is TRBD1 (6 bases). Germline CDR1 reads SEHNR; CDR2 reads FQNEAQ (reference sequence). CDR3 length equals 15 residues. Trimming took 7 bases from V and 0 from J, leaving 12 bases between them. This chain's CDR3 is CASTTGSSNTGELFF. CDR3 DNA: TGTGCCAGCACCACAGGGAGCTCGAACACCGGGGAGCTGTTTTTT. The whole variable domain, filled in from reference TRBV7-9 and TRBJ2-2, reads DTGVSQNPRHKITKRGQNVTFRCDPISEHNRLYWYRQTLGQGPEFLTYFQNEAQLEKSRLLSDRFSAERPKGSFSTLEIQRTEQGDSAMYLCASTTGSSNTGELFFGEGSRLTVL.

J is TRBJ1-2 and V is TRBV18; D not resolved. The germline V gene has CDR1 KGHSH and CDR2 LQKENI. The ends were cut back, 4 bases at V and 8 bases at J, with 8 bases in the middle. This CDR3 contains 11 residues. CDR3 in DNA: TGTGCCAGCTCACAATCGGACGGCTACACCTTC. Translating gives CASSQSDGYTF.